This T cell receptor beta chain was recorded in a study of blood T cell repertoires in COVID-19. Study summary: COVID-19 samples, acute and convalescent, were from the United States, Italy and Spain. PBMCs, B-cell-depleted T cells, or T cells were the source of the cDNA or gDNA that made up the material.

With 1 base clipped from V and 3 bases from J, the junction kept 6 bases outside the gene matches. The CDR3 is made up of 15 amino acids. Germline V gene sequence: CDR1 LNHNV, CDR2 YYDKDF (reference sequence). Original data processing: Estimation of nucleated cell counts was performed using reference gene primer amplification. Libraries were prepared by immunoSEQ multiplex PCR; TCRdb keeps only in-frame clonotypes and omits some of them. For V, J and clone size, that table is used; D and trimming come from the DNA. The profile shows about 230,000 clones, over 75% of them singletons. The receptor comes from a woman aged 80 or older with acute or convalescent COVID-19. The specimen was peripheral blood. This chain links TRBV15 with TRBJ2-7; 7 bases line up with TRBD2. DNA for the CDR3: TGTGCCACCAGCAGAGTTGCGGGAGTGGACTACGAGCAGTACTTC. Its protein is CATSRVAGVDYEQYF.